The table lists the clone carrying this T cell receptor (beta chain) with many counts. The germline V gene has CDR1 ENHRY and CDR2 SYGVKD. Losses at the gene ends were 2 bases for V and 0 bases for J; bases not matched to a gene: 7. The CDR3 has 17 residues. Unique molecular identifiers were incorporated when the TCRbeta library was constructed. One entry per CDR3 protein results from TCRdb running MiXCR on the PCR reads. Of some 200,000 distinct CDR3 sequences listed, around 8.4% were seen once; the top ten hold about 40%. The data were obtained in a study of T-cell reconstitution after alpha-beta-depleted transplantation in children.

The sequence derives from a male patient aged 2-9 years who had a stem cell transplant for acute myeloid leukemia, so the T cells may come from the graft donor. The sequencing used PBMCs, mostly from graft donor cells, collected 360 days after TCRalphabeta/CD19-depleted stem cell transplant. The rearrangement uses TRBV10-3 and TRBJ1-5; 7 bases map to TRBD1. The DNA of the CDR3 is TGTGCCATCAGTGAGCCCCCAGGGACAGATAGCAATCAGCCCCAGCATTTT. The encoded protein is CAISEPPGTDSNQPQHF.